Shown below are 22 T cell receptor beta chains from a single sample sequenced in a study of cytomegalovirus exposure and HLA in healthy donors. 13 Jbeta primers and 60 Vbeta primers were used for the PCR. TCRdb keeps only in-frame clones here, not all; method: immunoSEQ multiplex PCR. The data show 65,000 or so clones, with around 73% seen just once and less than 3.5% held by the top ten. Sequencing was carried out using PBMCs. The source is a girl aged 10 to 17 in good health and CMV-seropositive.

The V and J genes are TRBV2 and TRBJ2-1, with D tentatively TRBD1 (5 bases). CDR3 size: 12 residues. Germline values: CDR1 SNHLY, CDR2 FYNNEI. The V end was cut by 7 bases, the J end by 10 bases, with 14 bases between. CDR3 coding DNA: TGTGCCAGCACGCTAGGGGTGCAAGAGCAGTTCTTC. Protein product: CASTLGVQEQFF.

This chain links TRBV30 with TRBJ2-3; a weak D match, TRBD2 (5 bases). Germline values: CDR1 GTSNPN, CDR2 SVGIG (reference sequence). V lost 3 bases to trimming and J lost 2 bases, with 12 bases between them. The CDR3 is made up of 14 amino acids. The CDR3 is CAWSASGPTDTQYF. The CDR3 coding sequence is TGTGCCTGGAGCGCCAGCGGACCCACAGATACGCAGTATTTT. Full variable domain (rest looked up from reference TRBV30 and TRBJ2-3): SQTIHQWPATLVQPVGSPLSLECTVEGTSNPNLYWYRQAAGRGLQLLFYSVGIGQISSEVPQNLSASRPQDRQFILSSKKLLLSDSGFYLCAWSASGPTDTQYFGPGTRLTVL.

The rearrangement links TRBV30 to TRBJ2-1, with TRBD2 matching over 9 bases. V shed 4 bases and J 5 bases; nucleotides not matched to a gene: 12. The CDR3 has 16 amino acids. CDR1 is GTSNPN, CDR2 SVGIG, per germline (reference sequence). CDR3 sequence (DNA): TGTGCCTGGACCCCCCCGACTAGCGGTACCCACAATGAGCAGTTCTTC. Protein sequence: CAWTPPTSGTHNEQFF.

This clone was found a few times. V is TRBV28 and J is TRBJ2-5, with TRBD2 matching 15 bases. The CDR3 consists of 15 residues. Per the germline V gene, CDR1 is MDHEN and CDR2 is SYDVKM. With V trimmed by 5 bases and J by 5 bases, 3 bases remained unmatched. CDR3 DNA sequence: TGTGCCAGCAGTCGGACTAGCGGGGGGGTGGAGACCCAGTACTTC. Its protein is CASSRTSGGVETQYF.

The V and J genes are TRBV2 and TRBJ1-2; 7 bases align to TRBD1. CDR3 size: 14 residues. V trimming: 10 bases; J trimming: 4 bases; junction bases outside the gene matches: 12. Germline V gene sequence: CDR1 SNHLY, CDR2 FYNNEI. The CDR3 nucleotides are TGTGCCACTTCGACCGGGACAGCCATCTATGGCTACACCTTC. Residues: CATSTGTAIYGYTF.

This clone showed up just once. The genes are TRBV29-1 and TRBJ2-1; tentative D call: TRBD1 (5 bases). Trimming cost V 4 bases and J 0 bases, with 10 bases left between them. Germline V gene sequence: CDR1 SQVTM, CDR2 ANQGSEA. CDR3 size: 14 residues. CDR3 residues: CSVVKDNSYNEQFF. CDR3 bases: TGCAGCGTTGTCAAGGACAACTCCTACAATGAGCAGTTCTTC.

The chain combines TRBV10-2 with TRBJ1-2; D ambiguous. Germline V CDR1 and CDR2: WSHSY, SAAADI. V was cut by 8 bases and J by 6 bases, with 16 bases left in between. The CDR3 is 13 amino acids. The CDR3 sequence: CASGDTETHGYTF. CDR3 in DNA: TGCGCCAGCGGCGACACCGAGACCCATGGCTACACCTTC.

V and J are TRBV9 and TRBJ2-7; D unresolved. The germline CDR1 and CDR2 sequences are SGDLS and YYNGEE. This CDR3 has 15 amino acids. V lost 4 bases, J lost 0 bases, and 14 bases lay in between. For the CDR3, the DNA is TGTGCCAGCAGCCCAGACTCGTTCAGCTCCTACGAGCAGTACTTC. It encodes CASSPDSFSSYEQYF.

A single count supports this clone. This chain joins TRBV29-1 and TRBJ2-2, with 8 bases aligning to TRBD1. Germline V CDR1 and CDR2: SQVTM, ANQGSEA. The CDR3 runs 15 residues. With 7 bases clipped from V and 5 bases from J, the junction kept 12 bases outside the gene matches. Here the CDR3 DNA reads TGCAGCGCCTCCATGAACAGGGGGTTGACCGGGGAGCTGTTTTTT. This encodes CSASMNRGLTGELFF.

V is TRBV30 and J is TRBJ1-1, with D perhaps matching TRBD1 (5 bases). There are 14 residues in the CDR3. Trimming removed 0 bases from V and 5 bases from J, with 13 bases in between. Germline CDR1 GTSNPN, CDR2 SVGIG (reference sequence). The CDR3 is CAWSVGQGSTEAFF. For the CDR3, the DNA is TGTGCCTGGAGTGTCGGTCAGGGAAGTACTGAAGCTTTCTTT. Using reference TRBV30 and TRBJ1-1 for the parts outside the CDR3, the full variable domain is SQTIHQWPATLVQPVGSPLSLECTVEGTSNPNLYWYRQAAGRGLQLLFYSVGIGQISSEVPQNLSASRPQDRQFILSSKKLLLSDSGFYLCAWSVGQGSTEAFFGQGTRLTVV.

This clone was found a few times. The chain couples TRBV4-1 to TRBJ2-7, with 7 bases that match TRBD2. The germline CDR1 and CDR2 sequences are MGHRA and YSYEKL. This CDR3 has 15 residues. V trimming: 1 base; J trimming: 1 base; junction bases outside the gene matches: 4. The CDR3 protein is CASSQGRTSSYEQYF. The CDR3 region has the DNA TGCGCCAGCAGCCAAGGCCGGACTAGTTCCTACGAGCAGTACTTC.

The J gene is TRBJ2-7, the V gene TRBV10-3; 14 positions match TRBD2. After removal of 6 bases from V and 5 bases from J, the junction contained 9 bases not matched to a gene. Per germline, CDR1 ENHRY and CDR2 SYGVKD. The CDR3 loop spans 16 amino acids. The CDR3 DNA is TGTGCCATCAGCTCGACTAGCGGGGGGGGTCACGACGAGCAGTACTTC. Encoded protein: CAISSTSGGGHDEQYF.

The V call is TRBV14, the J call TRBJ2-7; D gene unclear. V was pared by 4 bases and J by 0 bases, with 4 bases between. Germline CDR1 and CDR2: SGHDN and FVKESK. The CDR3 has 12 residues. CDR3 protein: CASSLRSYEQYF. Written as DNA, the CDR3 is TGTGCCAGCAGCCTCCGCTCCTACGAGCAGTACTTC.

The chain has TRBV19 and TRBJ1-5; 7 nucleotides line up with TRBD1. Looked up from germline, CDR1 is LNHDA and CDR2 is SQIVND (reference sequence). The CDR3 is 13 amino acids. Germline trimming cut 3 bases from V and 6 bases from J; bases unmatched to any gene: 2. CDR3 residues: CASSMPGGQPQHF. CDR3 coding DNA: TGTGCCAGTAGTATGCCAGGGGGTCAGCCCCAGCATTTT.

As DNA, the CDR3 is TGTGCCAGCAGCGAGGGGGGGACAACAGTGGCCGAGCAGTACTTC. This encodes CASSEGGTTVAEQYF. J is TRBJ2-7 and V is TRBV9, with D perhaps matching TRBD2 (7 bases). CDR3 size: 15 residues. Trimming pared 3 bases from V and 6 bases from J, leaving 19 bases between. CDR1 and CDR2 from the germline V gene are SGDLS and YYNGEE.

V gene TRBV28 combines with J gene TRBJ1-5; D may be TRBD1 (6 bases). The V end lost 3 bases, the J end lost 9 bases, and 15 bases lay between the germline ends. The CDR3 extends over 14 amino acids. CDR1 is MDHEN, CDR2 SYDVKM, per germline. CDR3 in amino acids: CASSLEGGQRPQHF. The CDR3 nucleotides read TGTGCCAGCAGTTTGGAAGGGGGTCAACGGCCCCAGCATTTT.

This clone was observed a single time. This chain links TRBV7-2 with TRBJ2-3; 8 bases are shared with TRBD2. After removal of 5 bases from V and 4 bases from J, the junction contained 8 bases not matched to a gene. The CDR3 is 15 amino acids. In germline, CDR1 is SGHTA, CDR2 FQGNSA. The CDR3 coding sequence is TGTGCCAGCAGCGAAAGCGGGAGCGAGGCAGATACGCAGTATTTT. Translation: CASSESGSEADTQYF.

This sequence joins TRBV13 and TRBJ1-6; 7 nucleotides agree with TRBD1. The V gene's germline CDR1 is PRHDT and CDR2 FYEKMQ (reference sequence). J was trimmed by 9 bases and V by 0 bases; bases with no gene match: 5. The CDR3 loop spans 15 amino acids. The CDR3 loop is CASSLGGQILSPLHF. The CDR3 bases are TGTGCCAGCAGCTTAGGGGGACAGATACTTTCACCCCTCCACTTT. Looking up the rest from reference TRBV13 and TRBJ1-6 gives the full variable domain: AAGVIQSPRHLIKEKRETATLKCYPIPRHDTVYWYQQGPGQDPQFLISFYEKMQSDKGSIPDRFSAQQFSDYHSELNMSSLELGDSALYFCASSLGGQILSPLHFGNGTRLTVT.

This clone has just a few counts. V usage is TRBV5-8 and J usage is TRBJ2-1; 10 bases agree with TRBD1. V was pared by 4 bases and J by 9 bases, with 10 bases of the junction left unmatched. Germline CDR1 is SGHTS and CDR2 is YDEGEE. This CDR3 comprises 15 residues. CDR3 sequence: CASSKTGGVRAEQFF. CDR3 DNA: TGTGCCAGCAGCAAGACAGGGGGCGTGAGGGCTGAGCAGTTCTTC.

The chain uses TRBV11-3 and TRBJ1-1, with a possible D match to TRBD1 (5 bases). V was trimmed by 3 bases and J by 1 base, leaving 6 bases between them. CDR1 and CDR2 (germline): SGHNT, YENEEA. This CDR3 region has 13 residues. CDR3 sequence reads: CASSFTGNTEAFF. The CDR3 DNA follows: TGTGCCAGCAGCTTCACAGGGAACACTGAAGCTTTCTTT.

The chain combines TRBV4-3 with TRBJ2-1; 9 bases are shared with TRBD1. V was pared by 0 bases and J by 3 bases, with 3 bases of the junction left unmatched. This CDR3 region has 16 residues. Germline V CDR1 and CDR2: LGHNA, YSLEER. In DNA form, the CDR3 reads TGCGCCAGCAGCCAAGATGGACAGGGGATCTACAATGAGCAGTTCTTC. Translating it yields CASSQDGQGIYNEQFF.

This chain connects TRBV5-1 to TRBJ1-5; a weak D match, TRBD1 (5 bases). The CDR3 is 15 amino acids. Deletions cut 4 bases from V and 7 bases from J, with 18 bases between. Per germline, CDR1 SGHRS and CDR2 YFSETQ. CDR3 bases: TGCGCCAGCAGCCCGACAGCGGGCCCCAGCCAGCCCCAGCATTTT. Amino acid sequence: CASSPTAGPSQPQHF.